This T cell receptor (beta chain) is drawn from a study of post-analysis software for immune sequencing data. About the research overall: The disease courses spanned relapsing-remitting, secondary progressive and progressive-relapsing forms of multiple sclerosis.

Germline CDR1 and CDR2: SGHRS and YFSETQ. Trimming pared 1 base from V and 5 bases from J, leaving 5 bases between. The CDR3 is made up of 12 amino acids. Turning to this clonotype: Its specificity is unknown.

Notes on the study in general: A handful of TRBV segments were significantly more frequent in patients than in controls. TRBV5-6, TRBV5-1 and TRBV20-1 were among these segments. People with multiple sclerosis had a significantly lower normalized Chao1 diversity than controls did.

Unique molecular identifiers were carried by the TCR beta cDNA libraries. TCRdb re-called the PCR reads with MiXCR, one entry per CDR3 protein. The table lists around 500,000 distinct CDR3 sequences, 34% of them singletons. This sequence was found in a girl aged 2 to 17 with multiple sclerosis. The sequenced sample consisted of blood. V is TRBV5-1 and J is TRBJ2-3, with unresolved D. CDR3 loop: CASSLILDTQYF. CDR3 coding DNA: TGCGCCAGCAGCTTGATTTTAGATACGCAGTATTTT. Variable domain in full (rest from reference TRBV5-1 and TRBJ2-3): KAGVTQTPRYLIKTRGQQVTLSCSPISGHRSVSWYQQTPGQGLQFLFEYFSETQRNKGNFPGRFSGRQFSNSRSEMNVSTLELGDSALYLCASSLILDTQYFGPGTRLTVL.